This T cell receptor beta chain emerged from a study of identifying expanded T cells in peripheral blood. Clones were sequenced by immunoSEQ multiplex PCR, and TCRdb holds only the in-frame ones, with some missing. The sample lists 75,000 to 90,000 clones; approximately 90% were seen once. Regarding the study as a whole: Differentially abundant clones: 1 to 1.5 between replicates, 15 to 17 at approximately 13 days, around 19 at four.

This clone was found once. Its specificity is not known. This CDR3 contains 11 residues. Deletions cut 4 bases from V and 4 bases from J, with 5 bases between. Per the germline V gene, CDR1 is DFQATT and CDR2 is SNEGSKA (reference sequence). No infections or other immune events were documented during collection. This receptor was identified in a person between 18 and 75 years old in good health. The sample comprised blood. The chain has TRBV20-1 and TRBJ2-4; D ambiguous. CDR3 bases: TGCAGTGCTACCGAAAAAAACATTCAGTACTTC. It yields the protein CSATEKNIQYF.